These 11 T cell receptor beta chains originate from one sample sequenced in a study of blood T cell repertoires in COVID-19. Sequencing used immunoSEQ multiplex PCR; TCRdb keeps in-frame clones, though not all of them. The data hold over 200,000 clones, with more than 75% observed a single time. What was sequenced was peripheral blood. The receptors derive from a man aged 40-49 years with active or convalescent COVID-19.

The genes are TRBV28 and TRBJ1-3; 9 bases are a match to TRBD1. The ends lost 6 bases at V and 4 bases at J; junction bases unmatched: 1. CDR1 MDHEN and CDR2 SYDVKM come from the germline V gene. The CDR3 loop spans 13 amino acids. CDR3 bases: TGTGCCAGCAGACAGGGGGCAGGAAACACCATATATTTT. Translated, it gives CASRQGAGNTIYF.

This chain uses TRBV30 with TRBJ2-1; 14 bases are shared with TRBD2. CDR3 length: 16 residues. Per germline, CDR1 GTSNPN and CDR2 SVGIG (reference sequence). V dropped 5 bases and J dropped 8; count of bases not matched to a gene: 11. The CDR3 here is CAWERGTSGSADEQFF. CDR3 nucleotide sequence: TGTGCCTGGGAAAGAGGGACTAGCGGGAGCGCCGATGAGCAGTTCTTC.

This clone appeared a single time. The chain combines TRBV19 with TRBJ1-2, with a weak D call TRBD1 (5 bases). The V gene lost 5 bases and the J gene lost 0 bases, with 16 bases spanning the gap. The CDR3 has 16 residues. Germline CDR1 is LNHDA and CDR2 is SQIVND (reference sequence). The CDR3 nucleotides read TGTGCCAGTAGTTCTCCCGGTCTGACAGCTAACTATGGCTACACCTTC. It encodes CASSSPGLTANYGYTF.

V usage is TRBV5-6 and J usage is TRBJ2-1; D might be TRBD1 (6 bases). V lost 4 bases and J lost 10, with 12 bases in between. Germline lookup yields CDR1 SGHDT and CDR2 YYEEEE. CDR3 length: 12 amino acids. The CDR3 region is CASSRDTGEQFF. For the CDR3, the DNA is TGTGCCAGCAGCCGGGACACTGGGGAGCAGTTCTTC.

The rearrangement uses TRBV3-1 (or the pseudogene TRBV3-2) and TRBJ2-7; D is undetermined. The CDR3 extends over 15 amino acids. Looked up from germline, CDR1 is LGHDT and CDR2 is YNNKEL (reference sequence). The V gene lost 4 bases and the J gene lost 2 bases, with 15 bases spanning the gap. This CDR3 reads CASSPRLPEPYEQYF. The CDR3 nucleotides read TGTGCCAGCAGCCCCCGACTGCCCGAGCCCTACGAGCAGTACTTC.

The rearrangement joins TRBV18 to TRBJ1-6; tentative D call: TRBD1 (5 bases). Trimming shortened V by 6 bases and J by 7 bases, and 10 bases separated the two germline ends. CDR1 is KGHSH and CDR2 is LQKENI in the germline V gene. CDR3 length: 13 amino acids. The CDR3 nucleotides are TGTGCCAGCTCTTGGGGCAGGAATTCACCCCTCCACTTT. Protein: CASSWGRNSPLHF.

This clone appeared once. The chain links TRBV19 to TRBJ2-2, with D perhaps matching TRBD1 (5 bases). With 5 bases removed from V and 6 bases from J, the gap between germline ends came to 16 bases. The CDR3 totals 15 residues. The germline gives CDR1 LNHDA, CDR2 SQIVND (reference sequence). The CDR3 sequence: CASSGASRIAGELFF. CDR3 coding DNA: TGTGCCAGTAGTGGGGCTAGTCGTATCGCCGGGGAGCTGTTTTTT.

The chain carries TRBV6-5 and TRBJ1-4; 8 bases align to TRBD1. This CDR3 contains 14 residues. Germline V gene data show CDR1 as MNHEY and CDR2 as SVGAGI. Losses at the gene ends were 4 bases for V and 4 bases for J; bases not matched to a gene: 2. The CDR3 sequence is CASSSDRGNEKLFF. The CDR3 coding sequence is TGTGCCAGCAGTTCCGACAGGGGTAATGAAAAACTGTTTTTT.

This sequence joins TRBV6-5 and TRBJ2-3; D is possibly TRBD2 (6 bases). CDR1 and CDR2 from the germline V gene are MNHEY and SVGAGI. CDR3 length equals 13 residues. V lost 9 bases, J lost 0 bases, and 10 bases lay in between. CDR3 sequence (DNA): TGTGCCAGTGGAAGCGGGAGCACAGATACGCAGTATTTT. Its translation: CASGSGSTDTQYF.

The chain recombines TRBV19 with TRBJ1-2, with 7 bases that match TRBD1. V gave up 4 bases and J gave up 1 base; unmatched junction bases: 18. There are 19 residues in the CDR3. Germline-derived CDR1 and CDR2 are LNHDA and SQIVND (reference sequence). Here the CDR3 DNA reads TGTGCCAGTAGTAGACAAGAGGGGAACAGGGGAAACGTTAACTATGGCTACACCTTC. It codes for CASSRQEGNRGNVNYGYTF.

V and J are TRBV5-1 and TRBJ2-7, with D perhaps matching TRBD2 (6 bases). This CDR3 has 13 amino acids. Germline V gene sequence: CDR1 SGHRS, CDR2 YFSETQ. Trimming removed 5 bases at V and 6 bases at J, with 15 bases between. The CDR3 DNA follows: TGCGCCAGCAGGGATCGGGAGTCGATCGAGCAGTACTTC. Translation: CASRDRESIEQYF.